The T cell receptor beta chain described here comes from a study of blood T cell repertoires in COVID-19. Whole-study context: Material from acute and convalescent COVID-19 was sourced from the United States, Italy and Spain. PBMCs, B-cell-depleted T cells, or T cells provided the cDNA or gDNA that made up the material.

V was clipped by 1 base and J by 0 bases; unmatched bases: 2. The CDR3 runs 16 residues. The V gene's germline CDR1 is LGHDT and CDR2 YNNKEL (reference sequence). This clone was seen a few times. As handled by the study authors: Reference gene primers were amplified, and this amplification served to estimate nucleated cell counts. Sequenced by immunoSEQ multiplex PCR; TCRdb stores in-frame clones only, minus some. The V and J calls and clone size were taken over from that table, and D and trimming were inferred from the DNA. The sample records some 320,000 clones, about 82% being singletons. The source of this sequence is a human donor in a cohort sampled during active COVID-19. V is TRBV3-1 (or the pseudogene TRBV3-2) and J is TRBJ2-2, with TRBD1 matching 7 bases. What was sequenced was peripheral blood. The CDR3 loop is CASSQATGSNTGELFF. CDR3 sequence (DNA): TGTGCCAGCAGCCAAGCGACAGGGTCGAACACCGGGGAGCTGTTTTTT.